This TCR beta chain was found in a study of CD8+ T cells in alopecia areata. Treatment given: oral pan-JAK inhibitor, 5-10 mg twice daily. From germline, CDR1 is SGHDT and CDR2 YYEEEE. The ends were cut back, 0 bases at V and 0 bases at J, with 5 bases in the middle. The CDR3 loop spans 14 amino acids. The sequencing template was cDNA reverse transcribed from extracted RNA. Sequencing was performed with immunoSEQ multiplex PCR; in TCRdb, only in-frame clones are kept and a portion is missing. In the table there are fewer than 350,000 clones, over 45% of which are singletons. This chain joins TRBV5-6 and TRBJ2-3; a possible D gene is TRBD2 (5 bases). The TCR was taken from a human donor with alopecia areata. The source was CD4+ T cells sorted from blood, collected at week 24, from a patient treated with tofacitinib. The CDR3 coding sequence is TGTGCCAGCAGCTTGGGAGGGAGCACAGATACGCAGTATTTT. This codes for CASSLGGSTDTQYF. Variable domain in full (rest from reference TRBV5-6 and TRBJ2-3): DAGVTQSPTHLIKTRGQQVTLRCSPKSGHDTVSWYQQALGQGPQFIFQYYEEEERQRGNFPDRFSGHQFPNYSSELNVNALLLGDSALYLCASSLGGSTDTQYFGPGTRLTVL.